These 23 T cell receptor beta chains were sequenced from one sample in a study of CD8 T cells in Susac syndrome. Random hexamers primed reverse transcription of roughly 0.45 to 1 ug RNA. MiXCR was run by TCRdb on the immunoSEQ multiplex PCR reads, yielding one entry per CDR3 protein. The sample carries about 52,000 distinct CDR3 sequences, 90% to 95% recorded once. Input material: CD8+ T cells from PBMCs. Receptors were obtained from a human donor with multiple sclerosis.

CDR3 in amino acids: CASGPLGGYGELFF. Here the CDR3 DNA reads TGTGCTAGTGGTCCTTTAGGGGGGTACGGGGAGCTGTTTTTT. The chain employs TRBV12-5 and TRBJ2-2, with D perhaps matching TRBD1 or TRBD2 (6 bases each). Germline V gives CDR1 LGHNT, CDR2 FRNRAP. This CDR3 is 14 amino acids long. Between the trimmed V and J ends, which lost 5 bases and 7 bases, there was a span of 14 bases.

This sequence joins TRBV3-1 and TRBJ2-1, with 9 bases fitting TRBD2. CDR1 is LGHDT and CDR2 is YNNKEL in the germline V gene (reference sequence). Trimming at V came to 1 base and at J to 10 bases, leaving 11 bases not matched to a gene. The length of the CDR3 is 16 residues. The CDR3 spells CASSQGGGGGALEQFF. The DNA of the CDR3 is TGTGCCAGCAGCCAAGGAGGGGGCGGGGGGGCTCTCGAGCAGTTCTTC.

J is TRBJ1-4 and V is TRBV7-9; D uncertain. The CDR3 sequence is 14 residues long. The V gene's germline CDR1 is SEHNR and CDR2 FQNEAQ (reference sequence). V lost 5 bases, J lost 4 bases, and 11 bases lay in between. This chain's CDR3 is CASSKAGFNEKLFF. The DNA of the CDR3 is TGTGCCAGCAGCAAAGCGGGCTTTAATGAAAAACTGTTTTTT.

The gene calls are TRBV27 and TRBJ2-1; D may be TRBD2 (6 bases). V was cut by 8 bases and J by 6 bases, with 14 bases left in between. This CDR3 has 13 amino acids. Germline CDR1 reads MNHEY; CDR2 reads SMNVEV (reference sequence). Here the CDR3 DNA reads TGTGCCAGCGGGGATTTGGGGGGCAATGAGCAGTTCTTC. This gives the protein CASGDLGGNEQFF.

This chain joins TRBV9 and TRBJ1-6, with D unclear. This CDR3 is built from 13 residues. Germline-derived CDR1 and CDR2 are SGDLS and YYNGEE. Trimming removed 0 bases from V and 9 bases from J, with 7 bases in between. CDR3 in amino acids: CASSVGDVSPLHF. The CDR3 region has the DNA TGTGCCAGCAGCGTAGGTGATGTTTCACCCCTCCACTTT.

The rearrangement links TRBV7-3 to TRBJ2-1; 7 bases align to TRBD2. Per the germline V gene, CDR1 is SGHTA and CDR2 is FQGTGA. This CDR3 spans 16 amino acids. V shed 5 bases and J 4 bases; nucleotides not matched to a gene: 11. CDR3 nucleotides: TGTGCCAGCAGCCGGCTGGCGGGGGAGCAATACAATGAGCAGTTCTTC. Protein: CASSRLAGEQYNEQFF.

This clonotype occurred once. The CDR3 sequence is CASSQEPPARNQPQHF. Here the CDR3 DNA reads TGTGCCAGCAGCCAGGAACCCCCGGCCCGCAATCAGCCCCAGCATTTT. This chain joins TRBV4-2 and TRBJ1-5; D not resolved. CDR1 LGHNA and CDR2 YNFKEQ come from the germline V gene. The CDR3 covers 16 residues. V was clipped by 3 bases and J by 2 bases, with 14 bases between them.

CDR3 bases: TGTGCCAGCAGCTCTTTAGCGGGGGGCCACCAAGAGACCCAGTACTTC. This codes for CASSSLAGGHQETQYF. This chain connects TRBV7-8 to TRBJ2-5; 10 bases map to TRBD2. Germline V lookup: CDR1 SGHVS, CDR2 FQNEAQ. Trimming removed 4 bases from V and 0 bases from J; junction bases left unmatched: 5. The CDR3 is 16 residues long.

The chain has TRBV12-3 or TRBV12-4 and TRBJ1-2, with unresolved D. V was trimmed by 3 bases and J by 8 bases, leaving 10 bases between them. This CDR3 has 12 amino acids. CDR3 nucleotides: TGTGCCAGCAGTTTGGAGGGTTCAGGCTACACCTTC. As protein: CASSLEGSGYTF.

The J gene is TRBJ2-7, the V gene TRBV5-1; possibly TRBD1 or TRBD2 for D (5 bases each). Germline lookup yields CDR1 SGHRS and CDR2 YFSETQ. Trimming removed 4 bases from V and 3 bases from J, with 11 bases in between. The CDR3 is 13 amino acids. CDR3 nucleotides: TGCGCCAGCAGCCCGGGACCGATCTACGAGCAGTACTTC. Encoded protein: CASSPGPIYEQYF.

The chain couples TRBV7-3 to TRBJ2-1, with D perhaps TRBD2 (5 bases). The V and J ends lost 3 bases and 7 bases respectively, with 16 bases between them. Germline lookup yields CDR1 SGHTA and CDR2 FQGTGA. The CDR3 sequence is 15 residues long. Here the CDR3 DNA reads TGTGCCAGCAGCTTTGGCGGGCCCTCTTGGAATGAGCAGTTCTTC. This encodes CASSFGGPSWNEQFF.

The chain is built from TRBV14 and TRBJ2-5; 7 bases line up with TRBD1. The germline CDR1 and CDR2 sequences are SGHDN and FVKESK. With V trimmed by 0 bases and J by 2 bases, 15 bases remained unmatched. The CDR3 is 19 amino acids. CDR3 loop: CASSQDLVKELTGQETQYF. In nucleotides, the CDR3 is TGTGCCAGCAGCCAAGACTTGGTGAAGGAGTTGACAGGGCAAGAGACCCAGTACTTC.

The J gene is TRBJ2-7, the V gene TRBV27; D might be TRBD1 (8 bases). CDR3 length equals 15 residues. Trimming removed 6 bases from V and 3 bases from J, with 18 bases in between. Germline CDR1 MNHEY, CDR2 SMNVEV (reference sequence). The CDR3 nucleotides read TGTGCCAGCAGGTGGACAGGGACTAACCTCTACGAGCAGTACTTC. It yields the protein CASRWTGTNLYEQYF.

The CDR3 DNA reads as TGTGCCAGCAGTCCACACACTAACACTGAAGCTTTCTTT. Translated: CASSPHTNTEAFF. This rearrangement joins TRBV27 to TRBJ1-1; D is unclear. V shed 5 bases and J shed 2 bases, with 9 bases lying between them. CDR1 and CDR2 (germline): MNHEY, SMNVEV (reference sequence). This CDR3 has 13 residues.

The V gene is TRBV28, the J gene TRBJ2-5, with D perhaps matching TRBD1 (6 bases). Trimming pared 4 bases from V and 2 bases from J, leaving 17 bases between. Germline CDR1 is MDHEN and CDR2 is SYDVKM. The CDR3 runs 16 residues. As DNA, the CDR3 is TGTGCCAGCAGTTCCGACCGGGACAATTTACAAGAGACCCAGTACTTC. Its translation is CASSSDRDNLQETQYF.

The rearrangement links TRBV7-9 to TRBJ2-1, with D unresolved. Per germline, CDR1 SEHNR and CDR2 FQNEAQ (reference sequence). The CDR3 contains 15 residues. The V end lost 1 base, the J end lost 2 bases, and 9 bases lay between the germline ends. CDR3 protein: CASSLEGKPYNEQFF. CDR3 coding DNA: TGTGCCAGCAGCTTAGAAGGGAAACCCTACAATGAGCAGTTCTTC.

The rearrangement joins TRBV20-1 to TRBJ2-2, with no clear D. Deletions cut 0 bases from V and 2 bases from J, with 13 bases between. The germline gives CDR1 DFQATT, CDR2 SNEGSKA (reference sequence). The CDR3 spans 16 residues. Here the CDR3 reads CSARDIRQSNTGELFF. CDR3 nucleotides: TGCAGTGCTAGAGATATCAGGCAGAGTAACACCGGGGAGCTGTTTTTT.

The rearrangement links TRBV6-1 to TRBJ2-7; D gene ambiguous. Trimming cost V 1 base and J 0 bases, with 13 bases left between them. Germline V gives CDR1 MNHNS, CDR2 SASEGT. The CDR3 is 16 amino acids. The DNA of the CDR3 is TGTGCCAGCAGTGAAGAGTTTCTGGCCAGCTCCTACGAGCAGTACTTC. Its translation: CASSEEFLASSYEQYF.

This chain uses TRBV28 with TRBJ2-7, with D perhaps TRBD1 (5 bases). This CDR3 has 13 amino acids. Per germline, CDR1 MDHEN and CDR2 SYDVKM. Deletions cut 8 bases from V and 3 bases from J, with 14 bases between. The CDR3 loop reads CASSTGQGYEQYF. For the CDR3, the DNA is TGTGCCAGCTCGACCGGGCAGGGCTACGAGCAGTACTTC.

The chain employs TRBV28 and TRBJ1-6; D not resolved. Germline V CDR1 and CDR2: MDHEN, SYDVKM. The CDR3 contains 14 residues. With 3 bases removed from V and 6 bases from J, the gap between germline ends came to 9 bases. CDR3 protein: CASSFLATNSPLHF. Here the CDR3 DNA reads TGTGCCAGCAGTTTCCTCGCGACTAATTCACCCCTCCACTTT.

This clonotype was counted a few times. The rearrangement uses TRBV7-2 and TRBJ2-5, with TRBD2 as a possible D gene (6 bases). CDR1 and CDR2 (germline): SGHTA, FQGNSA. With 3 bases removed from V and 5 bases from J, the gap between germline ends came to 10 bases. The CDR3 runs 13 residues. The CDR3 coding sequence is TGTGCCAGCAGCTTCGCGGGATTCGAGACCCAGTACTTC. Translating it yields CASSFAGFETQYF. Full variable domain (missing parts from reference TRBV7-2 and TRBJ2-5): GAGVSQSPSNKVTEKGKDVELRCDPISGHTALYWYRQSLGQGLEFLIYFQGNSAPDKSGLPSDRFSAERTGGSVSTLTIQRTQQEDSAVYLCASSFAGFETQYFGPGTRLLVL.

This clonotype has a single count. CDR3 region: CASSIRQNTEAFF. CDR3 DNA: TGTGCCAGTAGTATCCGGCAGAACACTGAAGCTTTCTTT. The chain carries TRBV19 and TRBJ1-1, with D unresolved. Germline V CDR1 and CDR2: LNHDA, SQIVND (reference sequence). The CDR3 contains 13 residues. Trimming removed 3 bases from V and 1 base from J, with 6 bases in between.

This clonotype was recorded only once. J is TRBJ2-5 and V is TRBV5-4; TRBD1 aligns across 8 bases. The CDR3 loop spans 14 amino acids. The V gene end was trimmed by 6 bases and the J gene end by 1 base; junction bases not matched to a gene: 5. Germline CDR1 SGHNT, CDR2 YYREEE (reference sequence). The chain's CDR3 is CASTDDRGQETQYF. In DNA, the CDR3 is TGTGCCAGCACCGATGACAGGGGCCAAGAGACCCAGTACTTC.